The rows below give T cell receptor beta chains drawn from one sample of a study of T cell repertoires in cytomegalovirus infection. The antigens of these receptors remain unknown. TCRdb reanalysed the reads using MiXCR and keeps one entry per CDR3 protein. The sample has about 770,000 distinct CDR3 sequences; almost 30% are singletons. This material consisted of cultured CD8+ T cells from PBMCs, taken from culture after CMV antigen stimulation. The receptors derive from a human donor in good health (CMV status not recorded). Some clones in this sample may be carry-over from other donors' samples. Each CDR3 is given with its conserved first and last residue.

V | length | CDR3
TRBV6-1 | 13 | CASDGSTTDTQYF
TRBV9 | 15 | CASSVLRTGEGEAFF
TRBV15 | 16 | CATKRDRGSYNSPLHF
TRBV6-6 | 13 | CASSYGANNEQFF
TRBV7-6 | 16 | CASSAGTAQEVTEAFF
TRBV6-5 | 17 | CASSYSVGGDPGGKAFF
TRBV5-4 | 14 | CASSFEDSVYGYTF
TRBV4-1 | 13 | CASSQVRSHEAFF
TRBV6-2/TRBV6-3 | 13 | CASSMGHMGVSFF
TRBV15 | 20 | CATSRDIDGLASSGANVLTF
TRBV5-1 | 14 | CASSPGHYSYEQYF
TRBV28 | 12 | CASRDGSYGYTF
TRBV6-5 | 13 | CASSFGQGDGYTF
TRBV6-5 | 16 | CASSYSPGTSTGELFF
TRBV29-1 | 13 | CSVGREVNNEQFF
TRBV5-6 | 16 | CASSLYVPTDYTEAFF
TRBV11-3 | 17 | CASSPAPMTGGAGKLFF
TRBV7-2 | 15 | CASSEWTGADYGYTF
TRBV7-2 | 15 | CASSLESGANQPQHF
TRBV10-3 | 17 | CAITLWADKTSTDTQYF
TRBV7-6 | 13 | CASSSPGDQPQHF
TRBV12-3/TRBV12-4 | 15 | CASSPLGQGLETQYF
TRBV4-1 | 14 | CASSHQTGYNEQFF
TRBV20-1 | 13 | CSARGRAKETQYF
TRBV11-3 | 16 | CASSLGQGMGTGELFF
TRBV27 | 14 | CASSGQGSSYEQYF
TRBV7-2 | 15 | CASSSTDLGIYEQYF
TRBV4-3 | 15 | CASSQRGEGGTEAFF
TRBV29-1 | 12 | CSVSGTPEGAFF
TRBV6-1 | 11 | CASRINYGYTF
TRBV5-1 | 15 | CASSPVGGDRNEQFF
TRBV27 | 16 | CASSFEGGGLMGKLFF
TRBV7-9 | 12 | CASSEMVTEAFF
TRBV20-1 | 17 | CSASSGTESSYNSPLHF
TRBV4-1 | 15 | CASSQEAGTVTEAFF
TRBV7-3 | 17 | CASSFARGPPNTGELFF
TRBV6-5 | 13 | CASSHGTDSTQYF
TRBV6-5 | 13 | CASSTERNTEAFF
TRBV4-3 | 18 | CASSQVLGTDYYNSPLHF
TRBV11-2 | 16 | CASSPWTLSGANVLTF
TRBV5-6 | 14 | CASSSYREQETQYF
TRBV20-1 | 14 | CSARGGTGVYGYTF
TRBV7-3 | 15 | CASSDQASGANVLTF
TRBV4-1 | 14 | CASSQVVAVTEAFF
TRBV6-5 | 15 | CASSYPGTDPLEAFF
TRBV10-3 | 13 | CAISESGEQPQHF
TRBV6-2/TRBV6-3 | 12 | CASSPTANEQFF
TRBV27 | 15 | CASSLWDSSTDTQYF
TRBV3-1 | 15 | CASSLTGGGSYGYTF
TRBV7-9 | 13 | CASSPGTREKLFF
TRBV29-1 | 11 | CSVPSGNEQFF
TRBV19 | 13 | CASTTLSTGELFF
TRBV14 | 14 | CASSQTGINSPLHF
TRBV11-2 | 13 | CASRPGFYNEQFF
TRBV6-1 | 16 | CASSEQGFSSYNEQFF
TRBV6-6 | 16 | CASSYSRDFKVNEQFF
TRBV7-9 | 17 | CASSFPYLQGTNEKLFF
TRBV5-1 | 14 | CASSFEVFWETQYF
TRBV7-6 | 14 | CASSDPTGSYEQYF
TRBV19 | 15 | CASSIGYRGTDTQYF